Listed below are T cell receptor beta chains from one sample, sequenced in a study of cytomegalovirus exposure and HLA in healthy donors. Clones were read by immunoSEQ multiplex PCR, and TCRdb kept only the in-frame ones, dropping some. The sample shows roughly 55,000 clones, 65% to 80% of them seen only once. The sample comprised PBMCs. These TCRs come from a man aged 35 to 55 in good health and CMV-seropositive. Both conserved end residues are part of each CDR3. The order of the fields is V gene, CDR3 protein.

v_gene: TRBV10-1
CDR3aa: CASSVTGLGGYTF

v_gene: TRBV11-3
CDR3aa: CASRQPGLGGYNEQFF

v_gene: TRBV5-1
CDR3aa: CASSLANDPGDGYTF

v_gene: TRBV7-6
CDR3aa: CASSLELGGYNEQFF

v_gene: TRBV5-8
CDR3aa: CASSFTGANVLTF

v_gene: TRBV10-3
CDR3aa: CAISVRGGEKLFF

v_gene: TRBV5-1
CDR3aa: CASSTGTVEAYEQYF

v_gene: TRBV9
CDR3aa: CASSVLGQGNEAFF

v_gene: TRBV18
CDR3aa: CASSPSDFSNYGYTF

v_gene: TRBV14
CDR3aa: CASSQGTGANYGYTF

v_gene: TRBV4-1
CDR3aa: CASSPGLAGGRQETQYF

v_gene: TRBV12-5
CDR3aa: CASGLGSRVRETQYF

v_gene: TRBV7-9
CDR3aa: CASSLARGQGRAEAFF

v_gene: TRBV25-1
CDR3aa: CASRHLGGGTEAFF

v_gene: TRBV29-1
CDR3aa: CIGASGDNEQFF

v_gene: TRBV5-6
CDR3aa: CASSLGGPAIHQPQHF

v_gene: TRBV13
CDR3aa: CASSSMRTGVGAEAFF

v_gene: TRBV9
CDR3aa: CASSVNQRGSGDTQYF

v_gene: TRBV9
CDR3aa: CASSVTSSGNTIYF

v_gene: TRBV14
CDR3aa: CASSSPGQGLQAFF

v_gene: TRBV6-5
CDR3aa: CASSYRLAGAGETQYF

v_gene: TRBV5-1
CDR3aa: CASSYWGLTRDSPLHF

v_gene: TRBV2
CDR3aa: CASSRQSYEQYF

v_gene: TRBV9
CDR3aa: CASSVVGTGIAGNTIYF

v_gene: TRBV4-3
CDR3aa: CASSHLDKSEAFF

v_gene: TRBV15
CDR3aa: CATSRDPTGGYEQYF

v_gene: TRBV30
CDR3aa: CAWSTTRGSTDTQYF

v_gene: TRBV6-1
CDR3aa: CASSQPRGGYGYTF

v_gene: TRBV5-1
CDR3aa: CASSALSGGGYNEQFF

v_gene: TRBV11-3
CDR3aa: CASSSGDRAGNTIYF

v_gene: TRBV2
CDR3aa: CASERGNSYEQYF

v_gene: TRBV7-9
CDR3aa: CASSLLTARGGELFF

v_gene: TRBV5-3
CDR3aa: CARSLRPPVRLSGNTIYF

v_gene: TRBV4-2
CDR3aa: CASSQDWGVNTIYF

v_gene: TRBV7-2
CDR3aa: CASSLTGGYTEAFF

v_gene: TRBV5-8
CDR3aa: CASRSQGVDYGYTF

v_gene: TRBV19
CDR3aa: CASSTSGNEQFF

v_gene: TRBV7-5
CDR3aa: CVRSLLPLVAGGGHSTDTQYF

v_gene: TRBV7-9
CDR3aa: CASSLTQGPQQRNYGYTF

v_gene: TRBV30
CDR3aa: CAWTRDRDVGVTSYQPQHF

v_gene: TRBV30
CDR3aa: CAWSVRGQGNQPQHF

v_gene: TRBV5-1
CDR3aa: CASTPGQDHYNSPLHF

v_gene: TRBV4-3
CDR3aa: CASSQPGQGAYGYTF

v_gene: TRBV29-1
CDR3aa: CSVGEAGTHYGYTF

v_gene: TRBV2
CDR3aa: CASKLSTTSGGETQYF

v_gene: TRBV6-1
CDR3aa: CASSGPTGGYTEAFF

v_gene: TRBV6-1
CDR3aa: CASSEGWLAGGGTDTQYF

v_gene: TRBV7-3
CDR3aa: CASSPHPGETQYF

v_gene: TRBV7-6
CDR3aa: CASSALSGTGAYEQYF

v_gene: TRBV30
CDR3aa: CAWSRDTDLSTF

v_gene: TRBV6-1
CDR3aa: CASMGQGNMNTEAFF